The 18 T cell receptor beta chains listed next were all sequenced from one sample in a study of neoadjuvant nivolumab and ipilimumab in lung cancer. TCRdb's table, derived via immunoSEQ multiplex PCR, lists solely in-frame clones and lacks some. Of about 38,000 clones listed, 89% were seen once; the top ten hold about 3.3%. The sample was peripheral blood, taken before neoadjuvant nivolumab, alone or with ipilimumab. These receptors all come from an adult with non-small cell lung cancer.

The CDR3 DNA is TGTGCCAGCAGCGTAACTAGCCTCCAAGAGACCCAGTACTTC. Amino acids: CASSVTSLQETQYF. The chain couples TRBV7-9 to TRBJ2-5; tentative D call: TRBD2 (6 bases). V was cut by 5 bases and J by 1 base, with 11 bases left in between. From germline, CDR1 is SEHNR and CDR2 FQNEAQ (reference sequence). CDR3 length: 14 residues.

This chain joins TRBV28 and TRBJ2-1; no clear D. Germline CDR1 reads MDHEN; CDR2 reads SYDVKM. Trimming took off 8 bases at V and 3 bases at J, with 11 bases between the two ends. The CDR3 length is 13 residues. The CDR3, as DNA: TGTGCCAGCGAGCGACTGAACTACAATGAGCAGTTCTTC. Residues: CASERLNYNEQFF.

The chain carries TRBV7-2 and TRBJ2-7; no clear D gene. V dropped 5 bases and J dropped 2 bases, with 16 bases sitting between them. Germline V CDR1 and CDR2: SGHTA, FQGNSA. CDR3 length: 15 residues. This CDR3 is CASSASNVVTYEQYF. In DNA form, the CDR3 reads TGTGCCAGCAGCGCCTCCAACGTCGTAACCTACGAGCAGTACTTC.

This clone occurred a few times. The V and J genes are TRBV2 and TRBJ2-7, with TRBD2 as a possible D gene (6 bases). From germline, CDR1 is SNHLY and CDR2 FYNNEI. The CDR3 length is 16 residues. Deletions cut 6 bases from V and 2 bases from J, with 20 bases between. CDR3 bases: TGTGCCAGCAGGGAGGTCGTGGCGGGGCGGCCCTACGAGCAGTACTTC. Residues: CASREVVAGRPYEQYF.

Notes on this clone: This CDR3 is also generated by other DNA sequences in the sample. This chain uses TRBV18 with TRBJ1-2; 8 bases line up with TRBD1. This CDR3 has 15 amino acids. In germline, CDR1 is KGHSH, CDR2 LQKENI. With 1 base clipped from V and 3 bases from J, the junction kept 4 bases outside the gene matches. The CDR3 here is CASSPREDRDYGYTF. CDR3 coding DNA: TGTGCCAGCTCACCACGAGAGGACAGGGACTATGGCTACACCTTC. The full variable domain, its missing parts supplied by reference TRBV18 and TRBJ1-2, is NAGVMQNPRHLVRRRGQEARLRCSPMKGHSHVYWYRQLPEEGLKFMVYLQKENIIDESGMPKERFSAEFPKEGPSILRIQQVVRGDSAAYFCASSPREDRDYGYTFGSGTRLTVV.

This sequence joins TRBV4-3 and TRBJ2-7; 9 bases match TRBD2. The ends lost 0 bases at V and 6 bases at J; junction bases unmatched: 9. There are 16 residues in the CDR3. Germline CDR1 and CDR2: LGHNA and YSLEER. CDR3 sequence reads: CASSQDLVAGGLEQYF. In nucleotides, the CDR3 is TGCGCCAGCAGCCAAGATCTAGTGGCGGGAGGGCTCGAGCAGTACTTC.

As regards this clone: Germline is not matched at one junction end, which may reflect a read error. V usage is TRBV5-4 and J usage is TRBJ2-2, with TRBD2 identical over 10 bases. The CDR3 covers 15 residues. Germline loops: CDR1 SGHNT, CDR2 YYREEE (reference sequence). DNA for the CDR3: TGTGCCAGCAGATTGGCTAGCGGGAGTTCCGGGGAGCTGTTTTTT. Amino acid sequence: CASRLASGSSGELFF.

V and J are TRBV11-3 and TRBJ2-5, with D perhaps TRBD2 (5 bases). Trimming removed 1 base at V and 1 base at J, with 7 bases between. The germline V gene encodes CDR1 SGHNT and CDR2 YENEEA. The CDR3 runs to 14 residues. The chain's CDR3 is CASSLGSGQETQYF. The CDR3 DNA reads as TGTGCCAGCAGCTTAGGGAGCGGCCAAGAGACCCAGTACTTC.

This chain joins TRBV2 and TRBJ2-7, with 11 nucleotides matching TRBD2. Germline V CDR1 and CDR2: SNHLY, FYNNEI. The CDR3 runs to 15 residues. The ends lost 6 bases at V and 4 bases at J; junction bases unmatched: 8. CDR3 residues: CASRGGTSGNYEQYF. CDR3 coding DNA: TGTGCCAGCAGGGGAGGGACTAGCGGAAATTACGAGCAGTACTTC.

In DNA form, the CDR3 reads TGTGCCAGCAGCCTGTTTGGTGAGTCCCAGCATTTT. Translated, it gives CASSLFGESQHF. The chain uses TRBV5-6 and TRBJ1-5; D unresolved. Germline CDR1 reads SGHDT; CDR2 reads YYEEEE. The germline V and J ends were trimmed by 4 bases and 11 bases, with 13 bases remaining between them. This CDR3 region has 12 residues. Combining the CDR3 with reference TRBV5-6 and TRBJ1-5 gives the whole variable domain DAGVTQSPTHLIKTRGQQVTLRCSPKSGHDTVSWYQQALGQGPQFIFQYYEEEERQRGNFPDRFSGHQFPNYSSELNVNALLLGDSALYLCASSLFGESQHFGDGTRLSIL.

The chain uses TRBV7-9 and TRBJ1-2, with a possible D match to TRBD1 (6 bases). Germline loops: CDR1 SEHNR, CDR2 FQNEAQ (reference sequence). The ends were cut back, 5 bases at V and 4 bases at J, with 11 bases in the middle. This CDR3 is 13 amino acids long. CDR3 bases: TGTGCCAGCAGCCGACAGGACGGCTATGGCTACACCTTC. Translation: CASSRQDGYGYTF.

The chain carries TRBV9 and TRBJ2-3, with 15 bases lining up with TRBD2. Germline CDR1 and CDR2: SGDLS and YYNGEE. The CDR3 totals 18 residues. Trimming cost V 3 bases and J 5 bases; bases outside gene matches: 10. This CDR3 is CASSDYGTSGRRKDTQYF. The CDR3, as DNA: TGTGCCAGCAGCGATTACGGGACTAGCGGGAGGAGGAAAGATACGCAGTATTTT.

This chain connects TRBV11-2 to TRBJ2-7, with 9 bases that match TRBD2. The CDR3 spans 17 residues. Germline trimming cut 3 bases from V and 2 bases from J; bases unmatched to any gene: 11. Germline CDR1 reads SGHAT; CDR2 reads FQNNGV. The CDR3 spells CASSLRTSVDRTYEQYF. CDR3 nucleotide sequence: TGTGCCAGCAGCTTGAGGACTAGCGTCGATCGTACCTACGAGCAGTACTTC. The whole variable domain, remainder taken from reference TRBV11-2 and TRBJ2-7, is EAGVAQSPRYKIIEKRQSVAFWCNPISGHATLYWYQQILGQGPKLLIQFQNNGVVDDSQLPKDRFSAERLKGVDSTLKIQPAKLEDSAVYLCASSLRTSVDRTYEQYFGPGTRLTVT.

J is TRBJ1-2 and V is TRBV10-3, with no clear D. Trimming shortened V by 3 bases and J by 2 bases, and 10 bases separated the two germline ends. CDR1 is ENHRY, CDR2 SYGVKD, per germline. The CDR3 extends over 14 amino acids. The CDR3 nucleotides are TGTGCCATCAGTGACAGTCACGGAAACTATGGCTACACCTTC. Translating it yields CAISDSHGNYGYTF.

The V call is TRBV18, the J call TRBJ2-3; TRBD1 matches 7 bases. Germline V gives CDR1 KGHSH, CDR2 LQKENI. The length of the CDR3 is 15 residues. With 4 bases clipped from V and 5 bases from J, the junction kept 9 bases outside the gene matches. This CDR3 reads CASSLWTGRGDTQYF. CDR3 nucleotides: TGTGCCAGCTCACTCTGGACAGGCCGGGGAGATACGCAGTATTTT. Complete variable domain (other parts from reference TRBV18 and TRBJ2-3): NAGVMQNPRHLVRRRGQEARLRCSPMKGHSHVYWYRQLPEEGLKFMVYLQKENIIDESGMPKERFSAEFPKEGPSILRIQQVVRGDSAAYFCASSLWTGRGDTQYFGPGTRLTVL.

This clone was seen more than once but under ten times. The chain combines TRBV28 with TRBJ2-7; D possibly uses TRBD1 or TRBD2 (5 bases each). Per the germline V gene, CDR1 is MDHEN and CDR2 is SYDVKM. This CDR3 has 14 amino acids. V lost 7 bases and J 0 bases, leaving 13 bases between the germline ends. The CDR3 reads CASTVRDVSYEQYF. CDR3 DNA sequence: TGTGCCAGCACCGTCCGGGACGTCTCCTACGAGCAGTACTTC.

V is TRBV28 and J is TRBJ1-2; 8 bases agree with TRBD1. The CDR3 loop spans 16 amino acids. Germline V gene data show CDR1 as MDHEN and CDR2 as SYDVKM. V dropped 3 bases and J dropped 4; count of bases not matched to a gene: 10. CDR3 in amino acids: CASSLGRTGKSYGYTF. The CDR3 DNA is TGTGCCAGCAGTTTGGGAAGGACAGGGAAAAGCTATGGCTACACCTTC.

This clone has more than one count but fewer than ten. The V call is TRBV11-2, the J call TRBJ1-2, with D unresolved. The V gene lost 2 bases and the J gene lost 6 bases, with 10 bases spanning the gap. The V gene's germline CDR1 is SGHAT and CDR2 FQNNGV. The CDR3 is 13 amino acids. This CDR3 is CASSLYIIDGYTF. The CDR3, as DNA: TGTGCCAGCAGCTTATACATAATTGATGGCTACACCTTC.